This paragraph covers one T cell receptor (beta chain) sequence. The antigen remains unidentified. These data come from a study of OX40 agonist ivuxolimab in advanced cancers. Notes on the study in general: Among patients with partial responses at 0.1-3.0 mg/kg, clonal expansion was among the lowest.

The germline V gene encodes CDR1 SNHLY and CDR2 FYNNEI. The CDR3 extends over 12 amino acids. Trimming at V came to 10 bases and at J to 7 bases, leaving 5 bases not matched to a gene. Measured with immunoSEQ multiplex PCR; TCRdb has only the in-frame clones, and not every one. Of some 86,000 clones listed, about 90% were seen once; the top ten hold about 9%. The chain has TRBV2 and TRBJ2-3, with 10 bases that match TRBD1. The sample in question was CD4+ or CD8+ T cells sorted from blood, obtained in a trial of the OX40 agonist ivuxolimab. The source is an adult with an advanced solid tumor such as melanoma, head and neck, liver or kidney cancer. For the CDR3, the DNA is TGTGCCACCCGGGACAGGGGTTATACGCAGTATTTT. Protein: CATRDRGYTQYF.